Included here is one T cell receptor beta chain sequence, with context. Its target is unknown. The table came from immunoSEQ multiplex PCR; TCRdb's copy has only in-frame clones and leaves some out. The table has tens of thousands of clones, 65% to 85% seen once. The data originate from a study of T cell responses to AZD1222 COVID-19 vaccine. Points from the study as a whole: Possibly, clonal diversity was underestimated; donors were largely white British and included more females. Reports say nearly half of spike-specific TCRs go after unmutated variant regions. Vaccine-associated CD4 TCRs spanned spike, dominant at 160-218 and 743-854. The study identified only six AZD1222 recipients as seropositive at baseline.

The sequence derives from an adult in good health. The input for sequencing was peripheral blood, taken on day 0 of AZD1222 vaccination.

Here the CDR3 reads CASSPGLAGPYEQYF. Written as DNA, the CDR3 is TGTGCCAGTAGCCCGGGACTAGCGGGCCCCTACGAGCAGTACTTC. The genes are TRBV19 and TRBJ2-7; TRBD2 agrees at 12 bases. The CDR3 has 15 amino acids. After removal of 6 bases from V and 2 bases from J, the junction contained 5 bases not matched to a gene. Germline CDR1 LNHDA, CDR2 SQIVND (reference sequence).